Described below is a single T cell receptor (beta chain) sequence and its context. No cognate antigen has been identified for it. Per-base qualities were not stored, and no clone one base away is much larger. Each collaborating institution followed its own protocols to collect whole blood in K2EDTA tubes. For TCRbeta analysis, collaborator samples were shipped as frozen whole blood, as isolated PBMCs, or as DNA extracted from either sample type. The cysteine opens and the phenylalanine closes a CDR3 of 13 amino acids. CDR3 DNA only is kept here, 39 bases in frame from base 1. The trim is 0 bases for V and 5 bases for J, with a gap of 8 bases between the germline ends. The germline V gene provides CDR1 SGHDT and CDR2 YYEEEE. These data originate in a study of blood T cell repertoires in COVID-19 (dated by TCRdb to about 2020). With respect to the entire study: Samples from collaborators originated in the United States, Italy and Spain and spanned both the acute and convalescent phases of COVID-19. The prospective study material was composed of cDNA or gDNA derived from T cells, B-cell-depleted T cells, or PBMCs. Subjects who had been exposed to COVID-19, were actively infected with it, or had recovered from it provided the deeply sampled blood TCRbeta repertoires that made up the dataset. The repertoires were made available in a free public database intended to serve as a resource for research on the immune response to SARS-CoV-2. The samples were drawn from two sources: the first 160 participants of the ongoing ImmuneRACE study, and 950 to 1,500 subjects contributed by 6 global collaborators. Nearly every sample came with metadata listing a de-identified subject ID, COVID-19 status, age in years and sex. Where available, HLA class I and class II types were obtained from metadata supplied by the sample provider rather than from assay-based typing. The full study reports these points: How much clinical and demographic metadata was included differed by source and by participant, and the metadata was provided uncurated.

The immunoSEQ Assay, a bias-controlled multiplex PCR, was used to amplify TCRbeta CDR3 regions from genomic DNA. The paper's data handling went like this. The number of nucleated cells in each sample was estimated by amplification of reference gene primers within the assay. Sequence reads were collapsed and filtered to measure the absolute abundance of every unique TCRbeta CDR3 rearrangement. For each sample, productive Simpson clonality was calculated as the square root of Simpson's diversity index across productive rearrangements. Here the immuneACCESS table is served through TCRdb, limited to in-frame sequences with V and J called. Missing clones are a known gap in these copies; in checked studies unresolved V genes cover under half, and the rest lacks a known reason. V and J calls and clone size are as listed in that table; D and trimming were resolved from the DNA. The sample data list roughly 89,000 clones, and more than 80% of these were observed just once. The ten largest clonotypes hold 10% of the sample.

Here the chain combines TRBV5-6 and TRBJ2-5; the D segment could be TRBD1, given 7 matching bases. The clonotype was recovered from a woman in her 70s with acute or convalescent COVID-19. Source material: peripheral blood. The nucleotide sequence reads as follows: TGTGCCAGCAGCTTGGCAGGGGGGGAGACCCAGTACTTC. Translated, this is CASSLAGGETQYF.